This TCR beta chain was retrieved from a study of blood T cell repertoires in COVID-19. V was trimmed by 2 bases and J by 7 bases, leaving 9 bases between them. The CDR3 totals 12 residues. Germline V gene data show CDR1 as WNHNN and CDR2 as SYGVQD (reference sequence). Assay used: immunoSEQ multiplex PCR; TCRdb lists only in-frame clones, some missing. The table lists some 53,000 clones, 90% of them singletons. V usage is TRBV10-1 and J usage is TRBJ2-7; D is perhaps TRBD2 (5 bases). The clonotype was recovered from a human donor in a cohort sampled during active COVID-19. Sequences were obtained from peripheral blood. CDR3 sequence (DNA): TGCGCCAGCAGTGAGGGGTCGGGGGAGCAGTACTTC. This gives the protein CASSEGSGEQYF.